These 7 T cell receptor beta chains came from one sample sequenced in a study of T cells in women clearing cervical HPV infection. Libraries were prepared by immunoSEQ multiplex PCR; TCRdb keeps only in-frame clonotypes and omits some of them. There are 31,000 or so clones in the sample, with more than 3.5% held by the top ten. Sequenced: blood buffy coat. Receptors were obtained from a woman between 18 and 75 years old with a cervical HPV16 infection that either progressed to CIN3+ or cleared (not recorded which).

Comments on this clone: The sequence runs out 3 residues before the end of the CDR3; the remainder is reconstructed from the germline J gene. The chain has TRBV5-1 and TRBJ1-1; 7 bases are shared with TRBD1. CDR1 is SGHRS, CDR2 YFSETQ, per germline. Unmatched junction bases numbered 3, after V lost 4 bases and J lost 3 bases. This CDR3 contains 13 residues. Here the CDR3 reads CASSPTGDTEAFF. The CDR3 DNA, read in part, is TGCGCCAGCAGCCCCACAGGGGACACTGAA. Using reference TRBV5-1 and TRBJ1-1 for the parts outside the CDR3, the full variable domain is KAGVTQTPRYLIKTRGQQVTLSCSPISGHRSVSWYQQTPGQGLQFLFEYFSETQRNKGNFPGRFSGRQFSNSRSEMNVSTLELGDSALYLCASSPTGDTEAFFGQGTRLTVV.

Worth noting for this clone: The read ends 3 residues before the CDR3 terminus; that terminus is restored from the germline J gene. The V gene is TRBV19, the J gene TRBJ1-5; no firm D call. The ends were cut back, 3 bases at V and 7 bases at J, with 13 bases in the middle. The germline V gene encodes CDR1 LNHDA and CDR2 SQIVND (reference sequence). The length of the CDR3 is 14 residues. CDR3 protein: CASSMVGQLQPQHF. The part of the CDR3 DNA that was read is TGTGCCAGTAGTATGGTTGGGCAGCTCCAGCCC.

CDR3 DNA (partial): TGCGCCAGCAGTGAGATGTGGCGGGAGGGCCGCAATACG. Protein: CASSEMWREGRNT. From start to end, the CDR3 is CASSEMWREGRNTQYF. V gene TRBV10-2 combines with J gene TRBJ2-3; 9 bases fit TRBD2. Read coverage stops 3 residues before the CDR3 terminus; the germline J gene supplies the remainder. Germline V gene lookup returns CDR1 WSHSY and CDR2 SAAADI. Unmatched junction bases numbered 10, after V lost 2 bases and J lost 7 bases. The CDR3 sequence is 16 residues long.

A note on this clone: Read coverage stops 3 residues before the CDR3 terminus; the germline J gene supplies the remainder. This chain connects TRBV5-6 to TRBJ2-5, with unresolved D. The V gene lost 3 bases and the J gene lost 4 bases, with 16 bases spanning the gap. The CDR3 runs 15 residues. CDR1 and CDR2 (germline): SGHDT, YYEEEE. CDR3 DNA, as far as it was read: TGTGCCAGCAGCTCGGTCCTCAATCAACTAGAGACC. Translation: CASSSVLNQLET. Given in full, the CDR3 is CASSSVLNQLETQYF.

A remark on this clone: The CDR3 extends 3 residues past the end of the read, so its final part is completed from the germline J gene. V gene TRBV2 combines with J gene TRBJ2-4; 7 positions agree with TRBD1. Germline V gene data show CDR1 as SNHLY and CDR2 as FYNNEI. The CDR3 consists of 13 residues. CDR3 bases read: TGTGCCAGCAGAGACAGGGACAATCAGCCT. Encoded protein: CASRDRDNQP. In full, the CDR3 reads CASRDRDNQPQYF.

Comment on this clone: The CDR3 extends 3 residues past the end of the read, so its final part is completed from the germline J gene. The chain combines TRBV12-5 with TRBJ2-1; 10 bases are shared with TRBD2. The germline gives CDR1 LGHNT, CDR2 FRNRAP. With 0 bases clipped from V and 7 bases from J, the junction kept 0 bases outside the gene matches. The CDR3 consists of 14 residues. The sequenced CDR3 bases are TGTGCTAGTGGTTTGGTACTAGCGGGAAATGAG. This sequence encodes CASGLVLAGNE. The entire CDR3 protein is CASGLVLAGNEQFF.

Notes on this clone: The read ends 3 residues before the CDR3 terminus; that terminus is restored from the germline J gene. The V and J genes are TRBV20-1 and TRBJ1-1, with TRBD1 matching 8 bases. J lost 1 base, V lost 0 bases, and 7 bases had no gene match. The CDR3 sequence is 16 residues long. From germline, CDR1 is DFQATT and CDR2 SNEGSKA (reference sequence). The part of the CDR3 DNA that was read is TGCAGTGCTAGAGATGCGACAGGGGAATGGAACACTGAA. It yields the protein CSARDATGEWNTE. The whole CDR3 region reads CSARDATGEWNTEAFF.